Below, one TCR beta chain is given with its context. Its target antigen remains unknown. No base quality values were provided; no much bigger clone lies one nucleotide off. Taken with the paper, the label for time point translates to: cells obtained before transplantation from donor or recipient. CD3+CD4+ and CD3+CD8+ populations were FACS-sorted from unstimulated pre-transplant donor and recipient cells taken from spleen or lymph nodes. These data are taken from a study of graft-versus-host responses after intestinal transplantation (dated by TCRdb to the early 2020s). Some background on the complete study: The transplants that recipients got were multivisceral, liver-intestinal, or isolated intestinal. Bulk TCR-beta CDR3 sequencing was used to track graft-versus-host and host-versus-graft alloreactive T cell clones in the graft, circulation and bone marrow after intestinal transplantation. The cohort enrolled approximately 24 intestinal transplant recipients, one of whom was a retransplant, and a few patients without pretransplant specimens were excluded. Every recipient was given anti-thymocyte globulin induction, followed by roughly 3 years of maintenance tacrolimus and steroids. Instead of going to the commercial service, samples from a few later patients were sequenced in-house on an Illumina MiSeq and processed with MiXCR. A peak of at least 4% donor T cells among recipient peripheral blood mononuclear cells was the definition used for donor T cell macrochimerism. Alloreactive clones were identified by sequencing pre-transplant mixed lymphocyte reaction products and comparing them with unstimulated pre-transplant donor and recipient T cells.

From its cysteine to its phenylalanine, the CDR3 spans 16 amino acids. The kept DNA is CDR3 alone, 48 bases in frame from the first base. V is pruned by 1 base and J by 4 bases, leaving 6 bases of the junction without a gene match. The germline V gene specifies SGHAT as CDR1 and FQNNGV as CDR2. The paper's findings and limits, for the study overall: GvH clones were detected in recipient bone marrow, and some appeared earlier in ileal mucosa or blood, consistent with an intestinal mucosal origin. Early after transplant, declines in HvG clones were associated with peak levels of circulating GvH clones. In patients with donor T cell macrochimerism, the allografts had high GvH to HvG T cell clonal ratios. The relatively low number and heterogeneity of intestinal transplant patients limited the conclusions.

Libraries were constructed by the immunoSEQ multiplex PCR assay. For most patients, genomic DNA was isolated using the Qiagen DNeasy Blood and Tissue Kit and was shipped frozen to Adaptive Biotechnologies for TCR sequencing. High-throughput TCR-beta CDR3 sequencing of genomic DNA from most patients was performed by Adaptive Biotechnologies. As for the authors' bioinformatics: TCR sequencing data for around 19 patients were retrieved from Adaptive's ImmunoSEQ software; three other patients were processed with MiXCR and VDJtools. To correct CD4 versus CD8 sorting errors, any sequence found in both subsets at a frequency ratio below 5:1 was removed. CDR3 nucleotide sequences shared between donor and recipient were removed because their origin could not be assigned. To count as alloreactive, a clone needed at least 2-fold expansion over unstimulated cells and a minimum CFSE-low frequency of 0.002% (template counts) or 0.001% (read counts). Clones were considered mappable if detected in sequenced pre-transplant spleen, lymph node, or MLR CFSE-low populations of the donor or recipient. The cumulative frequency of alloreactive clones was calculated as a percentage of all sequences, weighted by copy number. Drawn from immuneACCESS, this table holds only the in-frame rearrangements with V and J called that TCRdb kept. Clones are partly lost; checked studies trace under half to an unresolved V gene and leave the rest unexplained. V, J and clone size derive from that table, while D and trimming were established from the DNA sequence. This sample comprises 30,000 to 40,000 clones, over 85% of them detected only once. The ten largest account for approximately 20% of the sample.

Source: unstimulated CD8+ T cells sorted from spleen or lymph node cells, taken before transplant. The V gene is TRBV11-2 and the J gene is TRBJ1-2; TRBD1 matches 10 bases in the middle. The source is a human donor who was the organ donor for an intestinal transplant. This receptor carries the CDR3 CASSLGTGGRRYGYTF. The nucleotide sequence reads as follows: TGTGCCAGCAGCTTAGGGACAGGGGGGCGCCGCTATGGCTACACCTTC.